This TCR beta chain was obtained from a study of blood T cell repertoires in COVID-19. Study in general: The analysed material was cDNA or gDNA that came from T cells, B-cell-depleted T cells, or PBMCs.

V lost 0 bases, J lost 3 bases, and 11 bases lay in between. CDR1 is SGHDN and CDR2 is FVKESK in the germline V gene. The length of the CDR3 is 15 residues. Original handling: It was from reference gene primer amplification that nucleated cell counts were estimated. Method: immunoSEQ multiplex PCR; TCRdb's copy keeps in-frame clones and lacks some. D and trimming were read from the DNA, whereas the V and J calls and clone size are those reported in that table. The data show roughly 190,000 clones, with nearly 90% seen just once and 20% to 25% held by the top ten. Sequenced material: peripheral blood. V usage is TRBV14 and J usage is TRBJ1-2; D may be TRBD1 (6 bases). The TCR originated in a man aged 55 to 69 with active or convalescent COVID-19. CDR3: CASSQEIGGYYGYTF. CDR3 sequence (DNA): TGTGCCAGCAGCCAAGAAATAGGGGGTTACTATGGCTACACCTTC.